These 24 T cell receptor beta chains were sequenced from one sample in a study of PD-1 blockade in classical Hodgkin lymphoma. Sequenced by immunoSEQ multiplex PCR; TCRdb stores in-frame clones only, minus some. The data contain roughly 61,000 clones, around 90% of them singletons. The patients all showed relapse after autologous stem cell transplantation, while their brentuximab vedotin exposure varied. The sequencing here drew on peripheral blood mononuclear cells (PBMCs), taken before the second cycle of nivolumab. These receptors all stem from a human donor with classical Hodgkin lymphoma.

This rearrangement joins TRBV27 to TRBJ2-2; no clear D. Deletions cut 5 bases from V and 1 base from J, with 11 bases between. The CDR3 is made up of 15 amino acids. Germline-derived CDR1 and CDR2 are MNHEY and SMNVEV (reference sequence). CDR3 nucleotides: TGTGCCAGCAGTCCGCGCAAGTTGAACACCGGGGAGCTGTTTTTT. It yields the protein CASSPRKLNTGELFF.

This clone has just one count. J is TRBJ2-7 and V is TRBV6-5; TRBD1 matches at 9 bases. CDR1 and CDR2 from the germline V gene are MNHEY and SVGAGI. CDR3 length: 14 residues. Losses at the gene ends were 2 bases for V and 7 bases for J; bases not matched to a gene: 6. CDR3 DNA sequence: TGTGCCAGCAGTTACATGCGGGACAGGGTTGAGCAGTACTTC. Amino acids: CASSYMRDRVEQYF.

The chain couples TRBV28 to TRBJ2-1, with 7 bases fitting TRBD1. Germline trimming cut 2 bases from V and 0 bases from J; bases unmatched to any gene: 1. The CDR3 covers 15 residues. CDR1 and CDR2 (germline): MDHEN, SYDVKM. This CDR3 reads CASSLGQASYNEQFF. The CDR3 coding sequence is TGTGCCAGCAGTTTAGGACAGGCCTCCTACAATGAGCAGTTCTTC.

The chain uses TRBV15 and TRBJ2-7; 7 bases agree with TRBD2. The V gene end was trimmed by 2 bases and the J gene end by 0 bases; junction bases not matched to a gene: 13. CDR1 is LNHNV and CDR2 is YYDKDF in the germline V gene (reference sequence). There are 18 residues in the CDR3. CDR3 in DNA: TGTGCCACCAGCAGACAGTCTAGCGGACGCCGTAGCTCCTACGAGCAGTACTTC. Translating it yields CATSRQSSGRRSSYEQYF.

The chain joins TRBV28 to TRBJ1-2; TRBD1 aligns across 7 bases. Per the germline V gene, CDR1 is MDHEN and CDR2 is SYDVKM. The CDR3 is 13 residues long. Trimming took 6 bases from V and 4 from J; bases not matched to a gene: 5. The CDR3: CASRQTGVYGYTF. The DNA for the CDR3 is TGTGCCAGCAGGCAAACAGGGGTCTATGGCTACACCTTC.

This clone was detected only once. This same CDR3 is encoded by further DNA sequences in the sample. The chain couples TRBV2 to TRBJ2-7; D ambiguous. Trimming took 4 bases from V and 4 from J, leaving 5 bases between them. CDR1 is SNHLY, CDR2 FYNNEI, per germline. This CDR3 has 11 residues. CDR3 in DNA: TGTGCCAGCAGTGGGACGTACGAGCAGTACTTC. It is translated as CASSGTYEQYF.

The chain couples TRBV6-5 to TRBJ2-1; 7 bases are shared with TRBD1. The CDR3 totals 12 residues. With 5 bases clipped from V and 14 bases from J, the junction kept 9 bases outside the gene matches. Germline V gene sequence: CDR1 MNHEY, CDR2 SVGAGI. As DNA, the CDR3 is TGTGCCAGCAGTCTCCGACAGGGCCGGGAGTTCTTC. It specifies CASSLRQGREFF.

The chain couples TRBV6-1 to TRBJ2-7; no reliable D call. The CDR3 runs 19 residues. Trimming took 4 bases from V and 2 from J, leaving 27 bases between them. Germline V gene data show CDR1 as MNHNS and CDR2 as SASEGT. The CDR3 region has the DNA TGTGCCAGCAGTGCCCCTATGGGGATAGAGCTGTCCTTACCCTACGAGCAGTACTTC. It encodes CASSAPMGIELSLPYEQYF.

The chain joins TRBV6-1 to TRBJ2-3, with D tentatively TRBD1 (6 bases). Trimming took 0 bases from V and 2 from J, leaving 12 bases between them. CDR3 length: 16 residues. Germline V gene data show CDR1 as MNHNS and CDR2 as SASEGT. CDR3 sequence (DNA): TGTGCCAGCAGTGAAGCGGGCAGGGGTCTCACAGATACGCAGTATTTT. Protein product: CASSEAGRGLTDTQYF.

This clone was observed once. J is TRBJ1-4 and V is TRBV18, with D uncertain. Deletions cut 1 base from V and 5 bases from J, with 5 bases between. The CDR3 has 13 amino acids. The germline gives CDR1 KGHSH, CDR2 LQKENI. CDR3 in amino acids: CASSPQENEKLFF. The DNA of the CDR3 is TGTGCCAGCTCACCACAGGAAAATGAAAAACTGTTTTTT.

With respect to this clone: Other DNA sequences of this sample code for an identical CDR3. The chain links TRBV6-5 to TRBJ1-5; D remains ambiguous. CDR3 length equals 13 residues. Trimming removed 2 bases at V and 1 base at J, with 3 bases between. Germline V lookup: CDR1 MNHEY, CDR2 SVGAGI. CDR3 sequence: CASSYGSNQPQHF. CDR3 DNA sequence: TGTGCCAGCAGTTACGGCAGCAATCAGCCCCAGCATTTT.

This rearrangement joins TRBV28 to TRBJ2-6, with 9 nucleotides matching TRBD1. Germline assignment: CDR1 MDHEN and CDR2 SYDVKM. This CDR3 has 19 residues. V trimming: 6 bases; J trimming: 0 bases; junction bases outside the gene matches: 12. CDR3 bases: TGTGCCAGCAGCTCCCCCTTGGGGACAGGGAACTCTGGGGCCAACGTCCTGACTTTC. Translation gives CASSSPLGTGNSGANVLTF.

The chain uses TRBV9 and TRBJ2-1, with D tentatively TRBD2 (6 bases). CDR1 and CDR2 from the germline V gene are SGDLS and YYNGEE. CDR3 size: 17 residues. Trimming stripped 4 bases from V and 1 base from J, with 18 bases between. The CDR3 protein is CASSWAGMGVSYNEQFF. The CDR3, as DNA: TGTGCCAGCAGCTGGGCGGGGATGGGGGTTTCCTACAATGAGCAGTTCTTC. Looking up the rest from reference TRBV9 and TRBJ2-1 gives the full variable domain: DSGVTQTPKHLITATGQRVTLRCSPRSGDLSVYWYQQSLDQGLQFLIQYYNGEERAKGNILERFSAQQFPDLHSELNLSSLELGDSALYFCASSWAGMGVSYNEQFFGPGTRLTVL.

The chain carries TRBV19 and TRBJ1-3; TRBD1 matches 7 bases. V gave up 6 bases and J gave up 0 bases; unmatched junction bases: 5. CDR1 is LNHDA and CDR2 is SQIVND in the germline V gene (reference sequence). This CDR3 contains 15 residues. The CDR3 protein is CASSLDRSSGNTIYF. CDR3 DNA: TGTGCCAGTAGCCTGGACAGGTCCTCTGGAAACACCATATATTTT.

The CDR3 DNA sequence: TGTGCCAGCAGCTTGGAGGCAGCCGCCTCCTACGAGCAGTACTTC. Translated: CASSLEAAASYEQYF. The chain carries TRBV5-6 and TRBJ2-7, with unresolved D. The CDR3 covers 15 residues. Looked up from germline, CDR1 is SGHDT and CDR2 is YYEEEE. V lost 0 bases and J 0 bases, leaving 10 bases between the germline ends.

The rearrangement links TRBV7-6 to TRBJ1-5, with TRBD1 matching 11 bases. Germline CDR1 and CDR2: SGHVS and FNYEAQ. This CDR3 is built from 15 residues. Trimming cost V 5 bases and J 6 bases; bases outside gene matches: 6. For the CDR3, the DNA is TGTGCCAGCAGCCCAGGGACAGGGGGGGGTCAGCCCCAGCATTTT. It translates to CASSPGTGGGQPQHF.

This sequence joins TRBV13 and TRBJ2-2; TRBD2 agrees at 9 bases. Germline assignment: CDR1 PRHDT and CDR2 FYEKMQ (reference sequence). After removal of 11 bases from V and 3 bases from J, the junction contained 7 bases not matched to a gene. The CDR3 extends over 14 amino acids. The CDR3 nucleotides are TGTGCCGGGGCTAGCGGGATTTACACCGGGGAGCTGTTTTTT. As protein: CAGASGIYTGELFF.

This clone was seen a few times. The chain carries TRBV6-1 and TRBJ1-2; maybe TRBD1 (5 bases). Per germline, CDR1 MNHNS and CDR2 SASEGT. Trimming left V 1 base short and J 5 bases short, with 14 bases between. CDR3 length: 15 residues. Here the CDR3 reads CASSEGLQGGYGYTF. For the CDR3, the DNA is TGTGCCAGCAGTGAAGGTCTGCAGGGAGGGTATGGCTACACCTTC.

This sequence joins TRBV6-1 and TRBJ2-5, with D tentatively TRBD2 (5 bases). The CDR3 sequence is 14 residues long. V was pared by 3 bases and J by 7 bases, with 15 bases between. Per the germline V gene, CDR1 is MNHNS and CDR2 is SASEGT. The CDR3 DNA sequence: TGTGCCAGCAGTGAGACGAGGGTCCCGGTGACCCAGTACTTC. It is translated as CASSETRVPVTQYF.

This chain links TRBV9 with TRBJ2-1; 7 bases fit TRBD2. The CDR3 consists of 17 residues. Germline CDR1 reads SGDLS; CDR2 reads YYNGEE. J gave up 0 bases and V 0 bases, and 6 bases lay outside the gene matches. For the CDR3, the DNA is TGTGCCAGCAGCGTAGGTCTAGCGGCCAGCTCCTACAATGAGCAGTTCTTC. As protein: CASSVGLAASSYNEQFF.

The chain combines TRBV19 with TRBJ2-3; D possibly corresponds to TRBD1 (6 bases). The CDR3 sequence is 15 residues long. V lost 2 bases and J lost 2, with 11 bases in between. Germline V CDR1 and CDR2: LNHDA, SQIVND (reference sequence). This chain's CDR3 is CASSISGALTDTQYF. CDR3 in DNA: TGTGCCAGTAGTATATCAGGGGCCCTCACAGATACGCAGTATTTT.

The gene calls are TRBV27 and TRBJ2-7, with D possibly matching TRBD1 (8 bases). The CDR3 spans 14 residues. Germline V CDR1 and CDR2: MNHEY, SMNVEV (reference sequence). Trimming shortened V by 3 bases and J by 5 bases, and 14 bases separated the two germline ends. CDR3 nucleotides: TGTGCCAGCAGTTTCGTACAGGGGGGGCACGAGCAGTACTTC. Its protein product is CASSFVQGGHEQYF.

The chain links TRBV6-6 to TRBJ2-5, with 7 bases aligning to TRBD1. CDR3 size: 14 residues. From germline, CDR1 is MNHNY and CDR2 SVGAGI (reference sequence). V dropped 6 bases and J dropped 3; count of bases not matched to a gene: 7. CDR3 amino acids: CASRSDRVKETQYF. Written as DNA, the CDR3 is TGTGCCAGCAGGTCCGACAGGGTTAAAGAGACCCAGTACTTC.

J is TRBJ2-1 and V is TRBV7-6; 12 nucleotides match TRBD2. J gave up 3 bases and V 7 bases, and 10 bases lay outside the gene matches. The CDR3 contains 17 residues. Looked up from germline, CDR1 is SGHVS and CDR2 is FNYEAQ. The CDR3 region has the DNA TGTGCCAGCACCTCCTGGCTAGCGGGAGGGGGCTACAATGAGCAGTTCTTC. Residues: CASTSWLAGGGYNEQFF.